This passage covers 2 T cell receptor beta chains from one sample sequenced in a study of T cell responses to AZD1222 COVID-19 vaccine. Sequencing used immunoSEQ multiplex PCR; TCRdb keeps in-frame clones, though not all of them. The data hold about 30,000 clones, with about 93% observed a single time. Source: peripheral blood, taken on day 0 of AZD1222 vaccination. The source of these receptors is an adult in good health.

The J gene is TRBJ1-5, the V gene TRBV7-8, with 7 bases lining up with TRBD1. This CDR3 is built from 13 residues. The trim removed 7 bases at V and 2 bases at J, leaving 2 bases unmatched. Germline values: CDR1 SGHVS, CDR2 FQNEAQ. In nucleotides, the CDR3 is TGTGCCAGCAACGACAGGGGCAATCAGCCCCAGCATTTT. Translating it yields CASNDRGNQPQHF.

This clone was seen a single time. This chain links TRBV29-1 with TRBJ1-2; D is perhaps TRBD1 (6 bases). The CDR3 is 13 residues long. Trimming removed 0 bases at V and 5 bases at J, with 10 bases between. Per germline, CDR1 SQVTM and CDR2 ANQGSEA. The chain's CDR3 is CSVEDRGGYGYTF. CDR3 DNA sequence: TGCAGCGTTGAAGACAGGGGTGGTTATGGCTACACCTTC. The whole variable domain, remainder taken from reference TRBV29-1 and TRBJ1-2, is SAVISQKPSRDICQRGTSLTIQCQVDSQVTMMFWYRQQPGQSLTLIATANQGSEATYESGFVIDKFPISRPNLTFSTLTVSNMSPEDSSIYLCSVEDRGGYGYTFGSGTRLTVV.